The 12 T cell receptor beta chains given below trace back to one sample, sequenced in a study of cytomegalovirus exposure and HLA in healthy donors. The PCR contained 60 Vbeta and 13 Jbeta primers. Sequencing used immunoSEQ multiplex PCR; TCRdb keeps in-frame clones, though not all of them. There are some 210,000 clones in the sample; around 87% occur only once, and about 1.2% lies in the top ten. The sample taken for sequencing was PBMCs. Receptor source: a man aged 25-45 years in good health and CMV-seronegative.

The chain has TRBV28 and TRBJ2-5; D is perhaps TRBD2 (7 bases). CDR1 and CDR2 (germline): MDHEN, SYDVKM. V gave up 2 bases and J gave up 5 bases, with 12 bases separating them. The CDR3 loop spans 14 amino acids. The CDR3 loop reads CASSLQGTTETQYF. DNA of the CDR3: TGTGCCAGCAGTTTACAGGGGACTACGGAGACCCAGTACTTC.

The chain employs TRBV11-1 and TRBJ2-2; 7 positions agree with TRBD1. J was trimmed by 5 bases and V by 5 bases; bases with no gene match: 14. This CDR3 has 17 residues. Germline CDR1 is SGHAT and CDR2 is FQDESV (reference sequence). The CDR3 spells CASSLTGTGDGTGELFF. In DNA, the CDR3 is TGTGCCAGCAGCCTTACCGGCACAGGGGATGGGACCGGGGAGCTGTTTTTT. The whole variable domain, remainder taken from reference TRBV11-1 and TRBJ2-2, is EAEVAQSPRYKITEKSQAVAFWCDPISGHATLYWYRQILGQGPELLVQFQDESVVDDSQLPKDRFSAERLKGVDSTLKIQPAELGDSAMYLCASSLTGTGDGTGELFFGEGSRLTVL.

This clone occurred once. The chain couples TRBV7-2 to TRBJ2-3; D is perhaps TRBD1 (5 bases). Germline V gene sequence: CDR1 SGHTA, CDR2 FQGNSA. Trimming took off 1 base at V and 3 bases at J, with 8 bases between the two ends. This CDR3 has 14 amino acids. CDR3 sequence: CASSLEGRTDTQYF. The DNA for the CDR3 is TGTGCCAGCAGCTTAGAGGGGCGTACAGATACGCAGTATTTT.

This clone is a singleton in its sample. The chain couples TRBV11-3 to TRBJ2-1; TRBD2 is a possible D gene (5 bases). CDR3 length: 15 residues. V lost 5 bases to trimming and J lost 0 bases, with 11 bases between them. CDR1 and CDR2 from the germline V gene are SGHNT and YENEEA. Here the CDR3 reads CASSLSGSSYNEQFF. Written as DNA, the CDR3 is TGTGCCAGCAGCCTCAGCGGCAGCTCCTACAATGAGCAGTTCTTC.

The gene calls are TRBV6-4 and TRBJ2-3; 8 nucleotides match TRBD2. The CDR3 loop spans 14 amino acids. V lost 5 bases, J lost 0 bases, and 1 base stayed unmatched. CDR1 and CDR2 (germline): MRHNA, SNTAGT. The CDR3 DNA reads as TGTGCCAGCAGTACTAGCGGAAGCACAGATACGCAGTATTTT. Amino acids: CASSTSGSTDTQYF.

V is TRBV15 and J is TRBJ2-1; the D gene is possibly TRBD1 (5 bases). Trimming took off 1 base at V and 1 base at J, with 5 bases between the two ends. Germline CDR1 and CDR2: LNHNV and YYDKDF (reference sequence). The CDR3 length is 14 residues. In DNA form, the CDR3 reads TGTGCCACCAGCAGAGGACAGTCCTACAATGAGCAGTTCTTC. Encoded protein: CATSRGQSYNEQFF.

In its sample, this clone was seen once. This rearrangement joins TRBV28 to TRBJ1-2; no definite D call. Looked up from germline, CDR1 is MDHEN and CDR2 is SYDVKM. The V and J ends lost 2 bases and 2 bases respectively, with 9 bases between them. The CDR3 covers 14 residues. The chain's CDR3 is CASSLPGRNYGYTF. CDR3 nucleotide sequence: TGTGCCAGCAGTTTACCTGGGAGAAACTATGGCTACACCTTC.

V and J are TRBV27 and TRBJ2-6; the match to TRBD2 covers 7 bases. Germline V gives CDR1 MNHEY, CDR2 SMNVEV (reference sequence). V was pared by 2 bases and J by 0 bases, with 7 bases of the junction left unmatched. This CDR3 region has 18 residues. The CDR3 reads CASSLPSRDYSGANVLTF. The CDR3 region has the DNA TGTGCCAGCAGTTTACCCTCCCGGGACTACTCTGGGGCCAACGTCCTGACTTTC.

V and J are TRBV27 and TRBJ1-2; D is uncertain. The CDR3 runs to 16 residues. The V end was cut by 5 bases, the J end by 0 bases, with 16 bases between. The germline V gene has CDR1 MNHEY and CDR2 SMNVEV (reference sequence). The chain's CDR3 is CASSPTRGRPNYGYTF. The CDR3 nucleotides are TGTGCCAGCAGTCCCACCCGAGGCCGGCCTAACTATGGCTACACCTTC.

A few counts support this clone. The rearrangement links TRBV30 to TRBJ1-6, with 10 bases matching TRBD1. V was clipped by 1 base and J by 8 bases; unmatched bases: 8. The CDR3 runs to 16 residues. The germline V gene has CDR1 GTSNPN and CDR2 SVGIG (reference sequence). The CDR3 region is CAWSGDRGYWDSPLHF. DNA of the CDR3: TGTGCCTGGAGTGGGGACAGGGGCTATTGGGATTCACCCCTCCACTTT.

The chain has TRBV18 and TRBJ1-1; 10 nucleotides align to TRBD1. The V segment lost 4 bases and the J segment 3 bases; nucleotides outside the gene matches: 5. CDR1 and CDR2 from the germline V gene are KGHSH and LQKENI. The CDR3 is 15 residues long. The CDR3: CASSRTGTGDTEAFF. DNA of the CDR3: TGTGCCAGCTCACGCACCGGGACAGGGGACACTGAAGCTTTCTTT.

The chain carries TRBV27 and TRBJ2-2; D is unclear. This CDR3 contains 14 residues. Per germline, CDR1 MNHEY and CDR2 SMNVEV (reference sequence). The ends were cut back, 3 bases at V and 5 bases at J, with 10 bases in the middle. The CDR3 sequence: CASSFGVATGELFF. The CDR3 region has the DNA TGTGCCAGCAGTTTTGGAGTTGCAACCGGGGAGCTGTTTTTT.